The 12 T cell receptor beta chains below were found in one sample sequenced in a study of blood T cell repertoires in COVID-19. Only in-frame clones appear in the TCRdb table, and some are missing; sequencing was by immunoSEQ multiplex PCR. This table has 60,000 to 75,000 clones, 70% to 80% appearing once. Sequencing input: peripheral blood. Receptors were obtained from a man in his sixties with active or convalescent COVID-19.

The CDR3 here is CASSFETGNTGELFF. The CDR3 nucleotides read TGTGCCAGCAGCTTCGAGACAGGGAACACCGGGGAGCTGTTTTTT. The rearrangement uses TRBV7-7 and TRBJ2-2; a possible D gene is TRBD1 (6 bases). The CDR3 sequence is 15 residues long. V lost 3 bases and J 1 base, leaving 9 bases between the germline ends. CDR1 SSHAT and CDR2 FNYEAQ come from the germline V gene (reference sequence).

In its sample, this clone was seen a few times. The rearrangement joins TRBV6-5 to TRBJ2-7; 7 bases are a match to TRBD2. CDR3 size: 11 residues. Germline V CDR1 and CDR2: MNHEY, SVGAGI. The V gene end was trimmed by 10 bases and the J gene end by 0 bases; junction bases not matched to a gene: 0. The CDR3 protein is CATGGSYEQYF. CDR3 coding DNA: TGTGCCACGGGGGGCTCCTACGAGCAGTACTTC.

The rearrangement uses TRBV6-4 and TRBJ1-2; D is ambiguous. CDR1 MRHNA and CDR2 SNTAGT come from the germline V gene. The CDR3 extends over 13 amino acids. V was shortened by 2 bases and J by 7 bases, with 11 bases between the two germline ends. The CDR3 is CASSDTLGFGYTF. The CDR3 coding sequence is TGTGCCAGCAGTGACACCCTAGGCTTTGGCTACACCTTC.

The CDR3 here is CASSPTGMGNTIYF. As DNA, the CDR3 is TGTGCCAGCAGCCCGACAGGGATGGGAAACACCATATATTTT. V usage is TRBV5-5 and J usage is TRBJ1-3; 7 positions match TRBD1. Germline V gives CDR1 SGHKS, CDR2 YYEKEE (reference sequence). V gave up 4 bases and J gave up 4 bases; unmatched junction bases: 5. This CDR3 has 14 amino acids.

This chain connects TRBV19 to TRBJ1-5; 7 nucleotides match TRBD1. Trimming removed 4 bases from V and 6 bases from J; junction bases left unmatched: 15. In germline, CDR1 is LNHDA, CDR2 SQIVND (reference sequence). This CDR3 is built from 17 residues. DNA for the CDR3: TGTGCCAGTAGTAGCGCAACGGGGACAGCGAGTTCTCAGCCCCAGCATTTT. It yields the protein CASSSATGTASSQPQHF.

V usage is TRBV19 and J usage is TRBJ1-4, with D tentatively TRBD1 (5 bases). Germline CDR1 and CDR2: LNHDA and SQIVND (reference sequence). CDR3 length: 15 residues. Trimming shortened V by 3 bases and J by 0 bases, and 8 bases separated the two germline ends. The CDR3 sequence: CASSIGGTTNEKLFF. The CDR3 nucleotides read TGTGCCAGTAGTATCGGGGGTACAACTAATGAAAAACTGTTTTTT. Filled out from reference TRBV19 and TRBJ1-4, the complete variable domain reads DGGITQSPKYLFRKEGQNVTLSCEQNLNHDAMYWYRQDPGQGLRLIYYSQIVNDFQKGDIAEGYSVSREKKESFPLTVTSAQKNPTAFYLCASSIGGTTNEKLFFGSGTQLSVL.

The chain employs TRBV6-1 and TRBJ2-1, with D maybe TRBD1 (6 bases). CDR3 length: 13 amino acids. The germline V and J ends were trimmed by 0 bases and 10 bases, with 10 bases remaining between them. Germline V gene lookup returns CDR1 MNHNS and CDR2 SASEGT. CDR3 loop: CASSEAETGEQFF. CDR3 coding DNA: TGTGCCAGCAGTGAAGCTGAGACAGGCGAGCAGTTCTTC.

The J gene is TRBJ2-3, the V gene TRBV6-5; tentative D call: TRBD2 (7 bases). With 2 bases removed from V and 1 base from J, the gap between germline ends came to 10 bases. The germline gives CDR1 MNHEY, CDR2 SVGAGI. CDR3 size: 15 residues. The CDR3 sequence is CASSYGGARTDTQYF. The DNA for the CDR3 is TGTGCCAGCAGTTACGGGGGGGCTCGCACAGATACGCAGTATTTT.

This chain joins TRBV6-5 and TRBJ2-2; 11 bases match TRBD2. Germline loops: CDR1 MNHEY, CDR2 SVGAGI. Trimming cost V 11 bases and J 6 bases; bases outside gene matches: 5. CDR3 length equals 13 residues. DNA for the CDR3: TGTGCCGTAACTAGCGGGGGATCCGGGGAGCTGTTTTTT. Translation: CAVTSGGSGELFF.

This clone has just a few counts. The CDR3 spells CASSLVRDEQYF. The CDR3 bases are TGTGCCAGCAGCTTAGTCAGGGACGAGCAGTACTTC. V usage is TRBV7-2 and J usage is TRBJ2-7; D possibly corresponds to TRBD1 (5 bases). Germline V gene sequence: CDR1 SGHTA, CDR2 FQGNSA. This CDR3 region has 12 residues. Trimming cost V 1 base and J 5 bases, with 6 bases left between them.

Many counts were recorded for this clone. The V gene is TRBV20-1, the J gene TRBJ2-7; D gene ambiguous. Trimming pared 0 bases from V and 2 bases from J, leaving 2 bases between. The CDR3 is 11 amino acids. Per the germline V gene, CDR1 is DFQATT and CDR2 is SNEGSKA (reference sequence). Here the CDR3 reads CSARDTYEQYF. As DNA, the CDR3 is TGCAGTGCTAGAGATACCTACGAGCAGTACTTC.

The gene calls are TRBV19 and TRBJ2-2, with TRBD1 as a possible D gene (6 bases). The CDR3 spans 15 residues. Germline-derived CDR1 and CDR2 are LNHDA and SQIVND (reference sequence). V lost 5 bases and J 3 bases, leaving 13 bases between the germline ends. The CDR3 loop is CASSVRDTYTGELFF. DNA of the CDR3: TGTGCCAGTAGTGTCCGGGACACTTACACCGGGGAGCTGTTTTTT.